One and the same sample provided the 32 T cell receptor beta chains below, sequenced in a study of blood T cell repertoires in COVID-19. Sequencing was performed with immunoSEQ multiplex PCR; in TCRdb, only in-frame clones are kept and a portion is missing. The sample lists about 140,000 clones, around 88% occurring once. Sequencing was performed on peripheral blood. These receptors originate from a man aged 55 to 69 with active or convalescent COVID-19.

V is TRBV7-2 and J is TRBJ2-3; 8 bases match TRBD2. V lost 5 bases, J lost 4 bases, and 8 bases stayed unmatched. The V gene's germline CDR1 is SGHTA and CDR2 FQGNSA. This CDR3 has 15 residues. This CDR3 reads CASSKSHGGADTQYF. DNA of the CDR3: TGTGCCAGCAGCAAATCCCACGGGGGGGCAGATACGCAGTATTTT.

V usage is TRBV19 and J usage is TRBJ1-5; 9 bases line up with TRBD1. With 7 bases clipped from V and 4 bases from J, the junction kept 11 bases outside the gene matches. Germline values: CDR1 LNHDA, CDR2 SQIVND (reference sequence). This CDR3 has 16 amino acids. DNA of the CDR3: TGTGCCAGTATAAGGACAGGGGAACTAAAAAATCAGCCCCAGCATTTT. It codes for CASIRTGELKNQPQHF.

For the CDR3, the DNA is TGTGCCAGCAGCTATTTAACAGGGGGCAGAGGAGATACGCAGTATTTT. Its translation: CASSYLTGGRGDTQYF. V usage is TRBV7-8 and J usage is TRBJ2-3; 9 bases fit TRBD1. V lost 4 bases to trimming and J lost 5 bases; unmatched junction nucleotides: 10. Germline V gene lookup returns CDR1 SGHVS and CDR2 FQNEAQ. The CDR3 consists of 16 residues.

This clone was observed at least ten times. The CDR3 DNA reads as TGCGCCAGCAGCCAAGCCCTGACAGGGATTAACTCACCCCTCCACTTT. Translating gives CASSQALTGINSPLHF. The chain has TRBV4-3 and TRBJ1-6; 7 bases agree with TRBD1. Germline V CDR1 and CDR2: LGHNA, YSLEER. After removal of 1 base from V and 10 bases from J, the junction contained 10 bases not matched to a gene. There are 16 residues in the CDR3.

This chain joins TRBV5-6 and TRBJ2-5; 8 bases map to TRBD1. CDR1 is SGHDT and CDR2 is YYEEEE in the germline V gene. J gave up 4 bases and V 4 bases, and 9 bases lay outside the gene matches. This CDR3 is 15 amino acids long. The CDR3: CASSPGQGKRETQYF. The CDR3 DNA follows: TGTGCCAGCAGCCCAGGACAGGGAAAGAGAGAGACCCAGTACTTC.

This chain connects TRBV5-4 to TRBJ2-6; D possibly corresponds to TRBD1 (6 bases). V shed 5 bases and J shed 4 bases, with 13 bases lying between them. The CDR3 contains 15 residues. Looked up from germline, CDR1 is SGHNT and CDR2 is YYREEE (reference sequence). The CDR3, as DNA: TGTGCCAGCAGTAGAGGGGGTAGCGGGGCCAACGTCCTGACTTTC. Protein sequence: CASSRGGSGANVLTF.

This rearrangement joins TRBV2 to TRBJ1-2, with 7 bases fitting TRBD1. There are 14 residues in the CDR3. CDR1 SNHLY and CDR2 FYNNEI come from the germline V gene. The J segment lost 5 bases and the V segment lost 2 bases, leaving 5 bases of the junction unmatched. The CDR3 nucleotides are TGTGCCAGCAGTGAACAGGCGACAGGGTATGGCTACACCTTC. Protein: CASSEQATGYGYTF.

V and J are TRBV14 and TRBJ2-7, with a tentative D call TRBD2 (5 bases). The germline CDR1 and CDR2 sequences are SGHDN and FVKESK. The CDR3 runs 15 residues. V lost 4 bases to trimming and J lost 3 bases, with 16 bases between them. The CDR3 protein is CASSPFGKKGYEQYF. The CDR3 nucleotides read TGTGCCAGCAGCCCGTTCGGGAAAAAGGGCTACGAGCAGTACTTC.

This clone was observed a single time. The J gene is TRBJ2-5, the V gene TRBV28; maybe TRBD2 (6 bases). This CDR3 spans 15 amino acids. Germline V gene sequence: CDR1 MDHEN, CDR2 SYDVKM. Trimming took off 3 bases at V and 5 bases at J, with 16 bases between the two ends. CDR3 protein: CASSFSGTTGETQYF. The CDR3 coding sequence is TGTGCCAGCAGTTTTAGCGGCACCACGGGGGAGACCCAGTACTTC. The variable domain in full, completed from reference TRBV28 and TRBJ2-5, reads DVKVTQSSRYLVKRTGEKVFLECVQDMDHENMFWYRQDPGLGLRLIYFSYDVKMKEKGDIPEGYSVSREKKERFSLILESASTNQTSMYLCASSFSGTTGETQYFGPGTRLLVL.

This rearrangement joins TRBV4-3 to TRBJ1-1; no clear D. The CDR3 length is 18 residues. Germline CDR1 reads LGHNA; CDR2 reads YSLEER. V was shortened by 5 bases and J by 0 bases, with 22 bases between the two germline ends. CDR3 nucleotide sequence: TGCGCCAGCAGCGGCGGCGGTGGAGTATCTTATATGAACACTGAAGCTTTCTTT. It encodes CASSGGGGVSYMNTEAFF.

V gene TRBV27 combines with J gene TRBJ1-3; 7 bases fit TRBD1. Germline CDR1 MNHEY, CDR2 SMNVEV (reference sequence). The CDR3 is 15 residues long. Unmatched junction bases numbered 10, after V lost 9 bases and J lost 2 bases. CDR3 nucleotides: TGTGCCAGTCGAAAAGAGGGGGCGCCTGGAAACACCATATATTTT. This encodes CASRKEGAPGNTIYF.

The V call is TRBV5-1, the J call TRBJ1-3; maybe TRBD1 (6 bases). CDR1 SGHRS and CDR2 YFSETQ come from the germline V gene. The CDR3 is made up of 14 amino acids. Trimming stripped 5 bases from V and 0 bases from J, with 9 bases between. In DNA, the CDR3 is TGCGCCAGCAGGACGGACAGCTCTGGAAACACCATATATTTT. The encoded protein is CASRTDSSGNTIYF.

The chain links TRBV28 to TRBJ2-1; 15 bases are shared with TRBD2. The V gene's germline CDR1 is MDHEN and CDR2 SYDVKM. The CDR3 contains 18 residues. Trimming cost V 7 bases and J 1 base; bases outside gene matches: 8. As DNA, the CDR3 is TGTGCCAGCACCAAGGGACTAGCGGGGGGCGGGTCCTACAATGAGCAGTTCTTC. Residues: CASTKGLAGGGSYNEQFF.

The gene calls are TRBV6-2 or TRBV6-3 and TRBJ2-1; 10 bases agree with TRBD2. The V and J ends lost 1 base and 3 bases, in that order; junction bases with no gene match: 0. In germline, CDR1 is MNHEY, CDR2 SVGEGT. CDR3 length equals 15 residues. The chain's CDR3 is CASSYWTSGYNEQFF. The CDR3 region has the DNA TGTGCCAGCAGTTACTGGACTAGCGGCTACAATGAGCAGTTCTTC.

The V gene is TRBV7-3, the J gene TRBJ1-1, with 12 bases matching TRBD1. Germline loops: CDR1 SGHTA, CDR2 FQGTGA. V lost 6 bases, J lost 1 base, and 6 bases stayed unmatched. The CDR3 runs 16 residues. The CDR3: CASRLRDRGPNTEAFF. The CDR3 DNA reads as TGTGCCAGCAGGCTCCGGGACAGGGGGCCGAACACTGAAGCTTTCTTT.

The gene calls are TRBV2 and TRBJ2-5, with 9 positions matching TRBD2. The germline V gene has CDR1 SNHLY and CDR2 FYNNEI. CDR3 length: 14 residues. The V segment lost 6 bases and the J segment 5 bases; nucleotides outside the gene matches: 7. The DNA for the CDR3 is TGTGCCAGCAGATCTAGCGGGGTGTGGGAGACCCAGTACTTC. Translation: CASRSSGVWETQYF.

J is TRBJ2-5 and V is TRBV25-1; TRBD2 matches 11 bases. The germline V gene has CDR1 MGHDK and CDR2 SYGVNS. The CDR3 spans 16 residues. The V segment lost 1 base and the J segment 3 bases; nucleotides outside the gene matches: 4. CDR3 in DNA: TGTGCCAGCAGTGAATGGGAGACTAGCGGGAAAGAGACCCAGTACTTC. This sequence encodes CASSEWETSGKETQYF.

This clone occurred once. V gene TRBV18 combines with J gene TRBJ1-1; D not resolved. V dropped 3 bases and J dropped 0 bases, with 8 bases sitting between them. The CDR3 extends over 14 amino acids. CDR1 and CDR2 from the germline V gene are KGHSH and LQKENI. This chain's CDR3 is CASSPVEMNTEAFF. The CDR3 bases are TGTGCCAGCTCACCGGTAGAGATGAACACTGAAGCTTTCTTT.

The chain couples TRBV27 to TRBJ2-3; 10 bases agree with TRBD1. V trimming: 3 bases; J trimming: 1 base; junction bases outside the gene matches: 4. The CDR3 runs 16 residues. Germline V CDR1 and CDR2: MNHEY, SMNVEV (reference sequence). The CDR3 spells CASSFFGTGGTDTQYF. The CDR3, as DNA: TGTGCCAGCAGTTTCTTCGGGACAGGGGGCACAGATACGCAGTATTTT.

This chain uses TRBV19 with TRBJ1-2; 8 bases are shared with TRBD1. The V gene's germline CDR1 is LNHDA and CDR2 SQIVND (reference sequence). The ends lost 4 bases at V and 7 bases at J; junction bases unmatched: 5. This CDR3 spans 13 amino acids. The CDR3 nucleotides read TGTGCCAGTAGTAAGGACAGGGCGGGTGGCTACACCTTC. This encodes CASSKDRAGGYTF.

This clone has a single count. The V and J genes are TRBV28 and TRBJ2-7; 10 bases fit TRBD1. In germline, CDR1 is MDHEN, CDR2 SYDVKM. The length of the CDR3 is 13 residues. The V gene end was trimmed by 8 bases and the J gene end by 0 bases; junction bases not matched to a gene: 1. The CDR3 bases are TGTGCCAGCGGGACAGGGGCCTCCTACGAGCAGTACTTC. Protein: CASGTGASYEQYF.

The chain carries TRBV18 and TRBJ1-2, with a possible D match to TRBD1 (6 bases). Trimming took 6 bases from V and 5 from J, leaving 13 bases between them. Germline V CDR1 and CDR2: KGHSH, LQKENI. CDR3 length: 13 residues. In DNA form, the CDR3 reads TGTGCCAGCTCGCCCGGGACAAGATATGGCTACACCTTC. It codes for CASSPGTRYGYTF.

The chain combines TRBV5-8 with TRBJ1-3; D may be TRBD1 (5 bases). V lost 0 bases and J lost 4, with 8 bases in between. The germline V gene encodes CDR1 SGHTS and CDR2 YDEGEE. This CDR3 has 14 residues. The CDR3 protein is CASSLAHRGNTIYF. CDR3 nucleotides: TGTGCCAGCAGCTTGGCCCACAGGGGAAACACCATATATTTT.

This chain links TRBV3-1 (or the pseudogene TRBV3-2) with TRBJ2-1; D possibly corresponds to TRBD1 (5 bases). The V gene lost 3 bases and the J gene lost 6 bases, with 9 bases spanning the gap. The germline CDR1 and CDR2 sequences are LGHDT and YNNKEL (reference sequence). The CDR3 is made up of 13 amino acids. CDR3 amino acids: CASSHQGANEQFF. The CDR3 nucleotides read TGTGCCAGCAGCCATCAAGGGGCCAATGAGCAGTTCTTC.

This clone was seen a handful of times. The CDR3 nucleotides read TGTGCCAGCAGCCCCGGACTAGCGGGAGGGTTTGGCGAGCAGTACTTC. Amino acid sequence: CASSPGLAGGFGEQYF. The chain carries TRBV5-4 and TRBJ2-7; 15 nucleotides agree with TRBD2. Trimming removed 4 bases from V and 6 bases from J; junction bases left unmatched: 8. The CDR3 runs to 16 residues. Germline V lookup: CDR1 SGHNT, CDR2 YYREEE (reference sequence).

The genes are TRBV18 and TRBJ1-2, with TRBD1 matching 10 bases. The germline V gene encodes CDR1 KGHSH and CDR2 LQKENI. The trim removed 1 base at V and 4 bases at J, leaving 0 bases unmatched. CDR3 length: 14 amino acids. The CDR3 DNA sequence: TGTGCCAGCTCACCACGGGACAGGGGCTATGGCTACACCTTC. It specifies CASSPRDRGYGYTF.

The V and J genes are TRBV18 and TRBJ2-4, with D perhaps matching TRBD2 (6 bases). V lost 2 bases, J lost 5 bases, and 10 bases lay in between. This CDR3 is 14 amino acids long. Germline CDR1 and CDR2: KGHSH and LQKENI. The CDR3 DNA reads TGTGCCAGCTCACCAGCGTCGGGAGAAAACATTCAGTACTTC. This gives the protein CASSPASGENIQYF.

The V and J genes are TRBV21-1 and TRBJ2-1; the DNA was not compared with TRBD2, the D call given in the table. TRBV21-1 corresponds to a pseudogene. There are 15 residues in the CDR3. CDR3 in amino acids: CASSKASGWWGEQFF. CDR3 coding DNA: TGTGCCAGCAGCAAGGCTAGCGGGTGGTGGGGTGAGCAGTTCTTC.

This chain links TRBV7-2 with TRBJ2-1; D is ambiguous. This CDR3 spans 15 amino acids. CDR1 and CDR2 from the germline V gene are SGHTA and FQGNSA. The V and J ends lost 6 bases and 0 bases respectively, with 12 bases between them. The CDR3 nucleotides are TGTGCCAGCAGTGCCCGCGAGTTCTCCTACAATGAGCAGTTCTTC. Protein sequence: CASSAREFSYNEQFF.

The chain links TRBV4-2 to TRBJ2-3; 8 nucleotides line up with TRBD2. Per the germline V gene, CDR1 is LGHNA and CDR2 is YNFKEQ. This CDR3 comprises 16 residues. V was clipped by 7 bases and J by 0 bases; unmatched bases: 9. The CDR3 DNA follows: TGTGCCAGCAAACCGGCTGTAGCGGGGAGCACAGATACGCAGTATTTT. Protein: CASKPAVAGSTDTQYF.

The chain is built from TRBV7-9 and TRBJ2-7; tentative D call: TRBD2 (6 bases). Germline CDR1 reads SEHNR; CDR2 reads FQNEAQ (reference sequence). The V end lost 1 base, the J end lost 2 bases, and 12 bases lay between the germline ends. The CDR3 contains 15 residues. CDR3 region: CASSLGGGKAYEQYF. CDR3 bases: TGTGCCAGCAGCTTAGGGGGCGGGAAGGCCTACGAGCAGTACTTC.

This chain links TRBV9 with TRBJ2-5, with 8 bases aligning to TRBD1. The CDR3 is 15 amino acids. Germline trimming cut 4 bases from V and 2 bases from J; bases unmatched to any gene: 7. CDR1 and CDR2 (germline): SGDLS, YYNGEE. As DNA, the CDR3 is TGTGCCAGCAGCATCACCTGGACAGGGCAAGAGACCCAGTACTTC. Translated, it gives CASSITWTGQETQYF. Based on the CDR3 plus reference TRBV9 and TRBJ2-5, the full variable domain is DSGVTQTPKHLITATGQRVTLRCSPRSGDLSVYWYQQSLDQGLQFLIQYYNGEERAKGNILERFSAQQFPDLHSELNLSSLELGDSALYFCASSITWTGQETQYFGPGTRLLVL.